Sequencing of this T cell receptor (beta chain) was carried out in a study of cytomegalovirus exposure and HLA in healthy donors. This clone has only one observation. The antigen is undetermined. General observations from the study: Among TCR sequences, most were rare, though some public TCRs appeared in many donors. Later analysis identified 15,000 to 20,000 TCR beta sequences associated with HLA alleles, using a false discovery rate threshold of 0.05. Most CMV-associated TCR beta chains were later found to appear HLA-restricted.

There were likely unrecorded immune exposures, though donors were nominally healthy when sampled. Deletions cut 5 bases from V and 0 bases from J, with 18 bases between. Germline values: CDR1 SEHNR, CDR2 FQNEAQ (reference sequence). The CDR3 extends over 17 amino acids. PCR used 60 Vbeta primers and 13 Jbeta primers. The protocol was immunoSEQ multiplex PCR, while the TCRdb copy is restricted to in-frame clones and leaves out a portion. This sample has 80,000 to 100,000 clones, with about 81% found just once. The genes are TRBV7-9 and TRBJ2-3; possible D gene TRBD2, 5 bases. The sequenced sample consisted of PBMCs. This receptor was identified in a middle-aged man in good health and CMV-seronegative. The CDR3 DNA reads TGTGCCAGCAGCCCATCCCGACGCGGGCCCAGCACAGATACGCAGTATTTT. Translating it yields CASSPSRRGPSTDTQYF. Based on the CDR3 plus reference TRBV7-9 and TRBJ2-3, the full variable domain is DTGVSQNPRHKITKRGQNVTFRCDPISEHNRLYWYRQTLGQGPEFLTYFQNEAQLEKSRLLSDRFSAERPKGSFSTLEIQRTEQGDSAMYLCASSPSRRGPSTDTQYFGPGTRLTVL.